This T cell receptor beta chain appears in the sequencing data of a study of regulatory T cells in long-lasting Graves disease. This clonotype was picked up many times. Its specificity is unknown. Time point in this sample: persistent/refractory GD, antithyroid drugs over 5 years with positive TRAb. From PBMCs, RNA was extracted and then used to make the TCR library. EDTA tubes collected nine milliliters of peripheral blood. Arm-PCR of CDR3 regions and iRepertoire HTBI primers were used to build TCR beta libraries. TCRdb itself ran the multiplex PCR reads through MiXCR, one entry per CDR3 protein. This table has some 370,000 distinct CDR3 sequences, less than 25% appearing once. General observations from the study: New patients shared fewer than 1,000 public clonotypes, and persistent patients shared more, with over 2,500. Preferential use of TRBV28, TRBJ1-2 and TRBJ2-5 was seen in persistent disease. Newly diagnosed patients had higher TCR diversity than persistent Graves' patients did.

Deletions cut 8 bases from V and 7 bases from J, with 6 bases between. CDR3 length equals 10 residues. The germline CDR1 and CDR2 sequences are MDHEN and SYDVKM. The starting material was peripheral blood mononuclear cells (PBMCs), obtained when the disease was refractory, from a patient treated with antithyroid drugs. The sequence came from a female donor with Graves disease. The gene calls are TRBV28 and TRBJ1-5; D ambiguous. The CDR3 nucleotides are TGTGCCAGCGGGTGGCAGCCCCAGCATTTT. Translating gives CASGWQPQHF.